This T cell receptor (beta chain) was captured in a study of graft-versus-host responses after intestinal transplantation. Study-wide background: Tacrolimus plus steroids were given to all recipients for approximately 3 years, preceded by anti-thymocyte globulin induction.

Clones were sequenced by immunoSEQ multiplex PCR, and TCRdb holds only the in-frame ones, with some missing. The data show tens of thousands of clones, roughly nine tenths seen once. The CDR3 is made up of 16 amino acids. Trimming shortened V by 4 bases and J by 2 bases, and 18 bases separated the two germline ends. The germline V gene has CDR1 KGHSY and CDR2 FQNENV. General observations from the study: Recipient-marrow GvH clones were detected, some having first appeared in ileum or blood. Elevated graft-versus-host to host-versus-graft clonal ratios in allografts were recorded for patients with graft-donor T cell macrochimerism. Peak circulating GvH clone levels were associated with early post-transplant HvG declines.

The count of this clone is one. The antigen is not known. The chain combines TRBV16 with TRBJ2-7; the D gene is possibly TRBD2 (6 bases). Sequenced material: unstimulated CD4+ T cells sorted from spleen or lymph node cells, taken before intestinal transplant. This receptor was obtained from a human donor who received an intestinal transplant. CDR3 sequence reads: CASSPPGVGIAYEQYF. The CDR3 DNA sequence: TGTGCCAGCAGCCCCCCGGGGGTAGGGATCGCCTACGAGCAGTACTTC.